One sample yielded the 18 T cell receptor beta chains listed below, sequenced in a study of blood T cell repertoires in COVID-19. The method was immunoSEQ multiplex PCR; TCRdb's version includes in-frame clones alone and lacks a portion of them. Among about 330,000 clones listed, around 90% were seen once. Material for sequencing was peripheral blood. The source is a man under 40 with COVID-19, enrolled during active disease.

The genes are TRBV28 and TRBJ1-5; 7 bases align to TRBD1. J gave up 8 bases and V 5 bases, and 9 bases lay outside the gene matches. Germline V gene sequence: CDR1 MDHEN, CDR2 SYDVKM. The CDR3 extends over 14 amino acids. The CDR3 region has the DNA TGTGCCAGCAGTCAACACGGGACAGCCGAGCCCCAGCATTTT. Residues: CASSQHGTAEPQHF.

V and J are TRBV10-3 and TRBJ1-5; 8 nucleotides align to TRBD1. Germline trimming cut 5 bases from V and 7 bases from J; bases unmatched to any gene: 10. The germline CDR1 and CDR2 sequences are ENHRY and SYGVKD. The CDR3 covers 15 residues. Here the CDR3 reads CAISSDRATRQPQHF. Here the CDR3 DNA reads TGTGCCATCAGTTCGGACAGGGCCACCAGGCAGCCCCAGCATTTT.

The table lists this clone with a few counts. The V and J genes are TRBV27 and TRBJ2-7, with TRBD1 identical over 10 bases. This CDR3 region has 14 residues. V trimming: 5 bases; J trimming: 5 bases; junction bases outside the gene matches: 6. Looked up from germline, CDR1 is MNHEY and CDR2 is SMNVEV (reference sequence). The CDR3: CASSTRDRGDEQYF. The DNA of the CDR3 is TGTGCCAGCAGTACCCGGGACAGGGGTGACGAGCAGTACTTC.

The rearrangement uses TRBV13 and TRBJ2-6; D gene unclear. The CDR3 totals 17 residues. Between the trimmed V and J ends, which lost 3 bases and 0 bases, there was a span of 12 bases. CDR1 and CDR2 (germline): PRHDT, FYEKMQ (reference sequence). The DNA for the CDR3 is TGTGCCAGCAGCTTTTCTCCCTCCAGCTCTGGGGCCAACGTCCTGACTTTC. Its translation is CASSFSPSSSGANVLTF.

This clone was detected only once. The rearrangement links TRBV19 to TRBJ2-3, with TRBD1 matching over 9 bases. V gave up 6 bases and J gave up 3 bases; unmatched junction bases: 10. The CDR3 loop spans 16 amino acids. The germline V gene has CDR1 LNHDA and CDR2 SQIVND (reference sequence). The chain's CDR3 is CASRETGGIRTDTQYF. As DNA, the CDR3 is TGTGCCAGTAGGGAAACAGGGGGCATCAGGACAGATACGCAGTATTTT.

The CDR3 spells CASRTGASYEQYF. The CDR3 DNA follows: TGTGCCAGCAGGACAGGAGCCTCCTACGAGCAGTACTTC. The rearrangement links TRBV12-3 or TRBV12-4 to TRBJ2-7; possibly TRBD1 for D (6 bases). This CDR3 comprises 13 residues. Trimming stripped 6 bases from V and 0 bases from J, with 9 bases between.

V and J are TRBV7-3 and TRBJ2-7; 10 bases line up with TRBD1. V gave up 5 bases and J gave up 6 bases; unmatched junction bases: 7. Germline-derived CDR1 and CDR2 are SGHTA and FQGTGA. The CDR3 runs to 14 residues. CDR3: CASSPRQGAGEQYF. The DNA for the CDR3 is TGTGCCAGCAGCCCTAGACAGGGGGCGGGCGAGCAGTACTTC.

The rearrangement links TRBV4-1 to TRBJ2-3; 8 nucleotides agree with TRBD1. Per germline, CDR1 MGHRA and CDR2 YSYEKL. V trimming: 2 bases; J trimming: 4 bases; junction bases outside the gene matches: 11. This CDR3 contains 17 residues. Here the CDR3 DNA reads TGCGCCAGCAGCCAAAGGGGACCGGGACAGGTACCAGATACGCAGTATTTT. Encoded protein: CASSQRGPGQVPDTQYF.

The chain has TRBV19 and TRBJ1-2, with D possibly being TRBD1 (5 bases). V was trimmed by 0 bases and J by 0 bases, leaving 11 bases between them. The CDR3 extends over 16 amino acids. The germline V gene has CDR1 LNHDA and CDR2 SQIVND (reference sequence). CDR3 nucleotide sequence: TGTGCCAGTAGTATAGACTACAGGAAAGCTAACTATGGCTACACCTTC. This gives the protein CASSIDYRKANYGYTF.

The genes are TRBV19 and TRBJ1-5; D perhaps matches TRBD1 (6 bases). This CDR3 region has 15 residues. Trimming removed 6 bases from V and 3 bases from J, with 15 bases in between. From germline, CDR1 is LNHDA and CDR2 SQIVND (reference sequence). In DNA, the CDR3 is TGTGCCAGTAGGCCCGGACAGAGTATCAATCAGCCCCAGCATTTT. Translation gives CASRPGQSINQPQHF. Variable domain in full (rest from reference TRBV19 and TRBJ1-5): DGGITQSPKYLFRKEGQNVTLSCEQNLNHDAMYWYRQDPGQGLRLIYYSQIVNDFQKGDIAEGYSVSREKKESFPLTVTSAQKNPTAFYLCASRPGQSINQPQHFGDGTRLSIL.

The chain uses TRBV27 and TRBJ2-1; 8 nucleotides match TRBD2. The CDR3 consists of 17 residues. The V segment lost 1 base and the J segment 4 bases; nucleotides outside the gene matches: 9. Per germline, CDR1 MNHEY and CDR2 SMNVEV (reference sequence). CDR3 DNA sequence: TGTGCCAGCAGTTTATATCCAGCGGGGGACCATTACAATGAGCAGTTCTTC. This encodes CASSLYPAGDHYNEQFF.

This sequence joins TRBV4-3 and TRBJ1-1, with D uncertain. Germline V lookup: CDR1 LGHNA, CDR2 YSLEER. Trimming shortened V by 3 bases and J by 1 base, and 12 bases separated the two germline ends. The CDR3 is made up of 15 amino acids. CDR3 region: CASSQAISGNTEAFF. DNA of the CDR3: TGCGCCAGCAGCCAGGCAATCTCAGGGAACACTGAAGCTTTCTTT.

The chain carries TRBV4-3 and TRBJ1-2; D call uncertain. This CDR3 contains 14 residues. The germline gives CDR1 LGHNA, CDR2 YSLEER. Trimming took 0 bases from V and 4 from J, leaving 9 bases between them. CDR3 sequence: CASSQEEGSYGYTF. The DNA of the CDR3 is TGCGCCAGCAGCCAAGAGGAGGGAAGCTATGGCTACACCTTC.

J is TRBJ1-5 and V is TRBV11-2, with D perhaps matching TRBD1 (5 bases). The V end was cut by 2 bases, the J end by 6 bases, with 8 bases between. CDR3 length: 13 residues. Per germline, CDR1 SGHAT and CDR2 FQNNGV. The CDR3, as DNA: TGTGCCAGCAGCTTAAGGGGCGGTCAGCCCCAGCATTTT. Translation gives CASSLRGGQPQHF.

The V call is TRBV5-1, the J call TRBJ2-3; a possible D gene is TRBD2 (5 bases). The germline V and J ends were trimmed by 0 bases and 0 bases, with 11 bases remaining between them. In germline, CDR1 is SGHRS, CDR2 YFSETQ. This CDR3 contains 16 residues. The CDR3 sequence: CASSLAGGPSTDTQYF. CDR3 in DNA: TGCGCCAGCAGCTTGGCCGGAGGACCTAGCACAGATACGCAGTATTTT. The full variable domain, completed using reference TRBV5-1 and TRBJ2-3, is KAGVTQTPRYLIKTRGQQVTLSCSPISGHRSVSWYQQTPGQGLQFLFEYFSETQRNKGNFPGRFSGRQFSNSRSEMNVSTLELGDSALYLCASSLAGGPSTDTQYFGPGTRLTVL.

The CDR3 coding sequence is TGTGCCAGCACTCTCCGTGGGGCAGGGGGCGCAGATCAGCCCCAGCATTTT. Protein sequence: CASTLRGAGGADQPQHF. The rearrangement joins TRBV28 to TRBJ1-5, with TRBD1 matching 8 bases. V was clipped by 7 bases and J by 5 bases; unmatched bases: 16. This CDR3 contains 17 residues. The germline gives CDR1 MDHEN, CDR2 SYDVKM.

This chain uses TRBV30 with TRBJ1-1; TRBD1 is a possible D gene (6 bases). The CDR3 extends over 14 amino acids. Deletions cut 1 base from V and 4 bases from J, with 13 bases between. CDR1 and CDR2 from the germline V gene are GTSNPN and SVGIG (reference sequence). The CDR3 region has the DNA TGTGCCTGGAGTGCGTTAGACAGGTTCACTGAAGCTTTCTTT. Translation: CAWSALDRFTEAFF.

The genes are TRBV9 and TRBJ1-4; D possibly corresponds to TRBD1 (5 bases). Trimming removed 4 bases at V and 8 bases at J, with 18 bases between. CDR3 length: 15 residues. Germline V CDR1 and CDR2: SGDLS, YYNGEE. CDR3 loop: CASSPRTARGEKLFF. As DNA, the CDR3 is TGTGCCAGCAGCCCACGGACCGCCCGGGGGGAAAAACTGTTTTTT.